The 19 T cell receptor beta chains reported below all come from one sample, sequenced in a study of blood T cell repertoires in COVID-19. Measured with immunoSEQ multiplex PCR; TCRdb has only the in-frame clones, and not every one. The table lists almost 35,000 clones, about 90% of them singletons. Sequencing input: peripheral blood. The receptors derive from a man between 60 and 75 years old with active COVID-19.

The chain carries TRBV27 and TRBJ2-1; TRBD2 matches 9 bases. Germline-derived CDR1 and CDR2 are MNHEY and SMNVEV (reference sequence). CDR3 length: 15 residues. V gave up 6 bases and J gave up 3 bases; unmatched junction bases: 6. The chain's CDR3 is CASRVAGDLYNEQFF. The CDR3 DNA sequence: TGTGCCAGCAGAGTAGCGGGAGATCTCTACAATGAGCAGTTCTTC.

This chain uses TRBV6-5 with TRBJ2-7; weak D call: TRBD1 (5 bases). Germline CDR1 MNHEY, CDR2 SVGAGI. The CDR3 is 12 residues long. Trimming left V 5 bases short and J 4 bases short, with 9 bases between. CDR3 in amino acids: CASSLDRYEQYF. The DNA of the CDR3 is TGTGCCAGCAGTCTCGACAGATACGAGCAGTACTTC.

The chain carries TRBV7-9 and TRBJ2-1, with 8 positions matching TRBD2. CDR3 length equals 19 residues. Germline V gene data show CDR1 as SEHNR and CDR2 as FQNEAQ (reference sequence). V trimming: 8 bases; J trimming: 6 bases; junction bases outside the gene matches: 24. CDR3 amino acids: CASGPGFRFGGEKGNEQFF. The DNA for the CDR3 is TGTGCCAGCGGCCCCGGGTTTCGTTTCGGGGGGGAGAAAGGCAATGAGCAGTTCTTC.

The chain combines TRBV19 with TRBJ2-7; D is possibly TRBD2 (6 bases). The CDR3 runs 14 residues. Germline loops: CDR1 LNHDA, CDR2 SQIVND (reference sequence). V dropped 9 bases and J dropped 0 bases, with 15 bases sitting between them. This CDR3 reads CASPRDGGSYEQYF. The DNA for the CDR3 is TGTGCCAGCCCCCGGGACGGGGGCTCCTACGAGCAGTACTTC.

This chain uses TRBV7-2 with TRBJ1-2; 8 bases fit TRBD1. CDR1 is SGHTA, CDR2 FQGNSA, per germline. The trim removed 1 base at V and 0 bases at J, leaving 7 bases unmatched. The CDR3 loop spans 17 amino acids. The CDR3 bases are TGTGCCAGCAGCTTAGGGACAGGGCGAAATCCTAACTATGGCTACACCTTC. Residues: CASSLGTGRNPNYGYTF.

V usage is TRBV7-9 and J usage is TRBJ1-2; D is undetermined. The CDR3 is 12 amino acids. Germline CDR1 is SEHNR and CDR2 is FQNEAQ (reference sequence). The germline V and J ends were trimmed by 6 bases and 2 bases, with 7 bases remaining between them. For the CDR3, the DNA is TGTGCCAGCAGTTGGGCCAACTATGGCTACACCTTC. This translates into CASSWANYGYTF.

The rearrangement joins TRBV19 to TRBJ1-2, with TRBD1 matching 10 bases. The CDR3 is made up of 16 amino acids. The V gene end was trimmed by 4 bases and the J gene end by 1 base; junction bases not matched to a gene: 6. Germline lookup yields CDR1 LNHDA and CDR2 SQIVND (reference sequence). The DNA for the CDR3 is TGTGCCAGTAGTACCGGACAGGGGGGAGATAACTATGGCTACACCTTC. Its protein is CASSTGQGGDNYGYTF.

V is TRBV28 and J is TRBJ2-1; D not certain. From germline, CDR1 is MDHEN and CDR2 SYDVKM. Trimming pared 11 bases from V and 8 bases from J, leaving 16 bases between. The length of the CDR3 is 12 residues. This chain's CDR3 is CAGSSALHEQFF. CDR3 nucleotide sequence: TGTGCCGGATCTAGTGCGCTACATGAGCAGTTCTTC.

This clone is a singleton in its sample. J is TRBJ2-1 and V is TRBV7-2, with D possibly TRBD1 on 5 matching bases. Between the trimmed V and J ends, which lost 3 bases and 2 bases, there was a span of 11 bases. Germline V CDR1 and CDR2: SGHTA, FQGNSA. The CDR3 has 15 amino acids. The CDR3 coding sequence is TGTGCCAGCAGCTTTCCCAGGGCTCCCTACAATGAGCAGTTCTTC. It codes for CASSFPRAPYNEQFF.

V gene TRBV9 combines with J gene TRBJ2-5; 12 nucleotides agree with TRBD2. With V trimmed by 6 bases and J by 5 bases, 14 bases remained unmatched. This CDR3 is built from 17 residues. The germline gives CDR1 SGDLS, CDR2 YYNGEE. The CDR3 DNA follows: TGTGCCAGCAACCTAGGACTGGGACTAGCGGGCTGGGAGACCCAGTACTTC. Protein product: CASNLGLGLAGWETQYF.

The chain employs TRBV6-1 and TRBJ1-1; 7 bases are a match to TRBD1. J lost 4 bases, V lost 2 bases, and 13 bases had no gene match. The CDR3 length is 17 residues. CDR1 and CDR2 from the germline V gene are MNHNS and SASEGT. The CDR3 region is CASSELLGTDALTEAFF. DNA of the CDR3: TGTGCCAGCAGTGAACTTTTAGGGACAGACGCCCTCACTGAAGCTTTCTTT.

This chain links TRBV29-1 with TRBJ2-7, with D perhaps TRBD2 (7 bases). V lost 6 bases, J lost 3 bases, and 15 bases lay in between. This CDR3 spans 13 amino acids. Germline V gives CDR1 SQVTM, CDR2 ANQGSEA. Here the CDR3 DNA reads TGCAGCGTGGGGGGGCCCGGGCACTACGAGCAGTACTTC. Encoded protein: CSVGGPGHYEQYF.

J is TRBJ1-6 and V is TRBV4-1, with D perhaps TRBD1 (6 bases). From germline, CDR1 is MGHRA and CDR2 YSYEKL. CDR3 size: 16 residues. V was clipped by 4 bases and J by 5 bases, with 15 bases between them. The CDR3 here is CASSRTGFPDNSPLHF. DNA of the CDR3: TGCGCCAGCAGCCGAACAGGGTTTCCGGATAATTCACCCCTCCACTTT.

This sequence joins TRBV28 and TRBJ1-1; D is perhaps TRBD1 (6 bases). This CDR3 has 16 residues. Germline V gene sequence: CDR1 MDHEN, CDR2 SYDVKM. V lost 4 bases, J lost 0 bases, and 15 bases lay in between. The CDR3 bases are TGTGCCAGCAGTTGGCCGATCGGGGGGCTGAACACTGAAGCTTTCTTT. This gives the protein CASSWPIGGLNTEAFF.

This clone was counted a single time. The chain combines TRBV19 with TRBJ2-2; a possible D gene is TRBD1 (7 bases). CDR1 is LNHDA, CDR2 SQIVND, per germline (reference sequence). The germline V and J ends were trimmed by 4 bases and 0 bases, with 9 bases remaining between them. CDR3 size: 15 residues. The CDR3 loop reads CASSTGGTNTGELFF. The CDR3 nucleotides are TGTGCCAGTAGTACAGGGGGGACGAACACCGGGGAGCTGTTTTTT.

The chain recombines TRBV5-1 with TRBJ2-7; no firm D call. Deletions cut 1 base from V and 0 bases from J, with 11 bases between. From germline, CDR1 is SGHRS and CDR2 YFSETQ. The CDR3 covers 15 residues. The CDR3 region is CASSLSWLDSYEQYF. CDR3 DNA: TGCGCCAGCAGCTTGAGTTGGCTCGACTCCTACGAGCAGTACTTC.

This chain links TRBV6-5 with TRBJ1-1; D is possibly TRBD1 (5 bases). The CDR3 runs to 13 residues. Germline CDR1 reads MNHEY; CDR2 reads SVGAGI. V lost 5 bases to trimming and J lost 0 bases, with 7 bases between them. The CDR3 bases are TGTGCCAGCAGTAAACAGGTGAACACTGAAGCTTTCTTT. Translating it yields CASSKQVNTEAFF.

The chain recombines TRBV19 with TRBJ2-2; D may be TRBD2 (6 bases). This CDR3 has 15 residues. Germline V lookup: CDR1 LNHDA, CDR2 SQIVND (reference sequence). V lost 6 bases to trimming and J lost 4 bases, with 15 bases between them. The CDR3: CASSLVGGTTGELFF. CDR3 DNA sequence: TGTGCCAGTAGCCTGGTGGGCGGGACCACCGGGGAGCTGTTTTTT. Filled out from reference TRBV19 and TRBJ2-2, the complete variable domain reads DGGITQSPKYLFRKEGQNVTLSCEQNLNHDAMYWYRQDPGQGLRLIYYSQIVNDFQKGDIAEGYSVSREKKESFPLTVTSAQKNPTAFYLCASSLVGGTTGELFFGEGSRLTVL.

CDR3 loop: CASSVGTGTDTQYF. In DNA form, the CDR3 reads TGTGCCAGCAGCGTGGGGACAGGCACAGATACGCAGTATTTT. J is TRBJ2-3 and V is TRBV9; 7 nucleotides line up with TRBD1. Germline values: CDR1 SGDLS, CDR2 YYNGEE. This CDR3 has 14 residues. Trimming removed 2 bases from V and 1 base from J; junction bases left unmatched: 1.